This TCR beta chain was found in a study of beta chain features in type 1 diabetes. This clone was detected a few times. Since all of the isolated RNA was reverse transcribed, expressed TCRB transcripts were what got sequenced. Data came from immunoSEQ multiplex PCR; TCRdb stores just in-frame clones and leaves some out. There are 330,000 or so clones in the sample; around 13% occur only once, and 6.7% lies in the top ten. The source material was central memory CD4+ T cells from blood. The receptor was derived from a man aged 25 to 40 in good health.

The CDR3 loop is CASSSGVGQETQYF. The CDR3 nucleotides read TGCGCCAGCAGCTCGGGGGTGGGGCAAGAGACCCAGTACTTC. This chain uses TRBV5-1 with TRBJ2-5, with D possibly being TRBD2 (6 bases). The length of the CDR3 is 14 residues. In germline, CDR1 is SGHRS, CDR2 YFSETQ. With 3 bases removed from V and 2 bases from J, the gap between germline ends came to 11 bases.